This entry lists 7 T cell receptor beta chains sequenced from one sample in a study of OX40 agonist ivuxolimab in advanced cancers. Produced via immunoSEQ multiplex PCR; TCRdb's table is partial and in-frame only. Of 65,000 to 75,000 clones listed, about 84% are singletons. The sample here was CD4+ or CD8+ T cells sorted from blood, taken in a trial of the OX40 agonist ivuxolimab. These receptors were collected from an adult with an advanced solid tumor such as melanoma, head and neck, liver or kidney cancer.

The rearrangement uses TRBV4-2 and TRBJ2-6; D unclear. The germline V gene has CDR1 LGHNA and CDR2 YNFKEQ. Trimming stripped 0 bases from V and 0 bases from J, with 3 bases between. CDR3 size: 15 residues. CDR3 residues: CASSQDFSGANVLTF. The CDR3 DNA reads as TGTGCCAGCAGCCAAGATTTCTCTGGGGCCAACGTCCTGACTTTC.

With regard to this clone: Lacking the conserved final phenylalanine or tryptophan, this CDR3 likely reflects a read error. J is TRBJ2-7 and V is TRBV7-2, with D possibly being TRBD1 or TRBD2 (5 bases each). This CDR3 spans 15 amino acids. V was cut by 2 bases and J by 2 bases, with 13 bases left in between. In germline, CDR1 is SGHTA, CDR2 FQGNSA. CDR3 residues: CASSLWDVPTYEQYL. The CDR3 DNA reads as TGTGCCAGCAGCTTATGGGACGTTCCGACCTACGAGCAGTACCTC.

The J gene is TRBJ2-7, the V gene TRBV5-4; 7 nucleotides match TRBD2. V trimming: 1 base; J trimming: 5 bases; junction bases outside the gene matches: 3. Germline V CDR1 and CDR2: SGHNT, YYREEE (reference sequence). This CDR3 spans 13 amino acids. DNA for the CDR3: TGTGCCAGCAGCTTGTTCGGGACTAACGAGCAGTACTTC. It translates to CASSLFGTNEQYF.

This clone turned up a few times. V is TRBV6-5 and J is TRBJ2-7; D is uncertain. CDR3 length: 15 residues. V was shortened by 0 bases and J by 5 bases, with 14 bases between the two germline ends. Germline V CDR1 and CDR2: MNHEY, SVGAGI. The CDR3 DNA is TGTGCCAGCAGTTACTCGAGAGAGCCGGGCCACGAGCAGTACTTC. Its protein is CASSYSREPGHEQYF.

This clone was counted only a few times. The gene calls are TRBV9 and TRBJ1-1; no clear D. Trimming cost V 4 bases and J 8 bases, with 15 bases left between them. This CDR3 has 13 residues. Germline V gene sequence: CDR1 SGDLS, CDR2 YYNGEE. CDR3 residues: CASSPGGWAEAFF. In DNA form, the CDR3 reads TGTGCCAGCAGCCCGGGTGGGTGGGCCGAAGCTTTCTTT.

The CDR3 protein is CASSLRQGVGEAFF. DNA of the CDR3: TGTGCCAGCTCACTACGACAGGGCGTAGGGGAAGCTTTCTTT. The chain carries TRBV18 and TRBJ1-1; 7 bases match TRBD1. Per germline, CDR1 KGHSH and CDR2 LQKENI. Trimming cost V 4 bases and J 8 bases; bases outside gene matches: 10. The CDR3 length is 14 residues. Supplemented by reference TRBV18 and TRBJ1-1, the full variable domain reads NAGVMQNPRHLVRRRGQEARLRCSPMKGHSHVYWYRQLPEEGLKFMVYLQKENIIDESGMPKERFSAEFPKEGPSILRIQQVVRGDSAAYFCASSLRQGVGEAFFGQGTRLTVV.

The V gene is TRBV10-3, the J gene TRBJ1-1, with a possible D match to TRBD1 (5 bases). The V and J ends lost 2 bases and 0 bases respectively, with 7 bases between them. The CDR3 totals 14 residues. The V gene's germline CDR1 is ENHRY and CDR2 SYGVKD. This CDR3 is CAISEAGVNTEAFF. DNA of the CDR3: TGTGCCATCAGTGAGGCGGGGGTGAACACTGAAGCTTTCTTT.